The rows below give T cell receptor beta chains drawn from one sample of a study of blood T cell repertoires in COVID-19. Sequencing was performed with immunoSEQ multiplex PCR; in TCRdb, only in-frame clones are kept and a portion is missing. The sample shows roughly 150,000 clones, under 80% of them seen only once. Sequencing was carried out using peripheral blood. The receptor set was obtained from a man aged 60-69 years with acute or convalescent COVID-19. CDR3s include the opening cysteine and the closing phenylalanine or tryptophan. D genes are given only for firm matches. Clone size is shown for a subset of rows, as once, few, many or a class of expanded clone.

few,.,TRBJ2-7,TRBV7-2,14,CASRFPGGPYEQYF,TGTGCCAGCAGGTTCCCCGGGGGACCTTACGAGCAGTACTTC
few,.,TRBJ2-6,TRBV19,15,CASRRQLTGANVLTF,TGTGCCAGTAGACGACAGCTAACTGGGGCCAACGTCCTGACTTTC
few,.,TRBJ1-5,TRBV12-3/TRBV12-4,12,CASSPLRQPQHF,TGTGCCAGCAGCCCGCTACGTCAGCCCCAGCATTTT
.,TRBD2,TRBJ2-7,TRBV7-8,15,CASSQAGGPSYEQYF,TGTGCCAGCAGCCAAGCGGGAGGGCCGTCCTACGAGCAGTACTTC
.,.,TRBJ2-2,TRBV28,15,CASSLGAGYTGELFF,TGTGCCAGCAGCTTGGGGGCAGGGTACACCGGGGAGCTGTTTTTT
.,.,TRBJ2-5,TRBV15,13,CATTSTEQETQYF,TGTGCCACCACCTCGACAGAACAAGAGACCCAGTACTTC
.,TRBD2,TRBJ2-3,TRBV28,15,CASTEAGGRTDTQYF,TGTGCCAGCACTGAAGCGGGAGGTCGCACAGATACGCAGTATTTT
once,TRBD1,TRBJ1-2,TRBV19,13,CASSDGQVWSYTF,TGTGCCAGTAGTGACGGACAGGTTTGGAGCTACACCTTC
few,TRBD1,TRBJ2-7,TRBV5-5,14,CASSHTTGTYEQYF,TGTGCCAGCAGCCACACGACAGGGACCTACGAGCAGTACTTC
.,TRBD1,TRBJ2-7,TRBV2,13,CASRRTGPHEQYF,TGTGCCAGCAGGAGGACAGGGCCCCACGAGCAGTACTTC
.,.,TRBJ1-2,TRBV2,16,CASSEAGEREADGYTF,TGTGCCAGCAGTGAAGCGGGGGAAAGGGAGGCCGATGGCTACACCTTC
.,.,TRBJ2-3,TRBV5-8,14,CASSFGTGTDTQYF,TGTGCCAGCAGCTTCGGGACTGGCACAGATACGCAGTATTTT
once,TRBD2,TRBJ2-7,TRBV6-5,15,CASSLAGILAYEQYF,TGTGCCAGCAGCCTAGCGGGGATCTTAGCCTACGAGCAGTACTTC
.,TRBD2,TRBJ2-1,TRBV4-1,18,CASRPSGTSGRGGNEQFF,TGCGCCAGCAGACCTTCCGGGACTAGCGGGAGAGGGGGCAATGAGCAGTTCTTC
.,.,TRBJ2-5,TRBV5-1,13,CASSLILQETQYF,TGCGCCAGCAGCTTGATTCTCCAAGAGACCCAGTACTTC
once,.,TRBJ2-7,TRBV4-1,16,CASSHVLRGKLTGQYF,TGCGCCAGCAGCCATGTACTCAGGGGAAAACTTACAGGGCAGTACTTC
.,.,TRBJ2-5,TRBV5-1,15,CASSLDKAGQETQYF,TGCGCCAGCAGCTTGGATAAGGCAGGACAAGAGACCCAGTACTTC
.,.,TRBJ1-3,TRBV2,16,CASSQLQRVSGNTIYF,TGTGCCAGCAGTCAACTTCAACGGGTCTCTGGAAACACCATATATTTT
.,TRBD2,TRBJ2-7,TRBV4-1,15,CASSQAGGSPYEQYF,TGCGCCAGCAGCCAAGCCGGCGGGAGCCCTTACGAGCAGTACTTC
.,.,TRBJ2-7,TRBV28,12,CASSLRYIEQYF,TGTGCCAGCAGTCTCCGCTATATCGAGCAGTACTTC
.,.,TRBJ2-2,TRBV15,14,CATSKNRDTGELFF,TGTGCCACCAGTAAAAACAGGGATACCGGGGAGCTGTTTTTT
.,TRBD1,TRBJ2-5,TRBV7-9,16,CASSGVGEIQGMIQYF,TGTGCCAGCAGCGGCGTGGGAGAGATACAGGGGATGATCCAGTACTTC
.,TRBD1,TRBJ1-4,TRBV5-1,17,CASSLSTGGSSSEKLFF,TGCGCCAGCAGCTTGTCGACAGGGGGCTCCAGCAGTGAAAAACTGTTTTTT
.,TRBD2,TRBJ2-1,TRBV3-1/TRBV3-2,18,CASSQVSSGSAGNNEQFF,TGTGCCAGCAGCCAAGTTTCCAGCGGGAGCGCGGGGAACAATGAGCAGTTCTTC
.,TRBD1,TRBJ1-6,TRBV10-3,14,CAIREQGENSPLHF,TGTGCCATCAGAGAACAGGGGGAGAATTCACCCCTCCACTTT
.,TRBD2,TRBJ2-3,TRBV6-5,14,CASSYGREMHTQYF,TGTGCCAGCAGTTACGGGCGGGAGATGCATACGCAGTATTTT
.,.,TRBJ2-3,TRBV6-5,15,CASSYSGISTDTQYF,TGTGCCAGCAGTTACTCGGGCATTAGCACAGATACGCAGTATTTT
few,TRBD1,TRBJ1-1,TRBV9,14,CASSVGQGYTEAFF,TGTGCCAGCAGCGTAGGACAGGGCTACACTGAAGCTTTCTTT
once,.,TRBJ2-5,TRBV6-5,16,CASSYSRGRAQETQYF,TGTGCCAGCAGTTACTCTAGGGGAAGGGCCCAAGAGACCCAGTACTTC
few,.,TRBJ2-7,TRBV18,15,CASSPRDRPSYEQYF,TGTGCCAGCTCACCTCGGGATCGACCCTCCTACGAGCAGTACTTC
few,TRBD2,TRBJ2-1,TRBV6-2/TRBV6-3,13,CASSLTSGGEQFF,TGTGCCAGCAGTTTGACTAGCGGAGGGGAGCAGTTCTTC
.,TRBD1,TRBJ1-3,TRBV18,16,CASSLQGARPGNTIYF,TGTGCCAGCTCACTCCAGGGGGCTAGACCTGGAAACACCATATATTTT
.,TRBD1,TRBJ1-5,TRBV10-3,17,CAISESMGQGVGQPQHF,TGTGCCATCAGTGAGTCGATGGGACAGGGGGTAGGTCAGCCCCAGCATTTT
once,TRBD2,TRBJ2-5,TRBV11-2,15,CASSLQLAGVETQYF,TGTGCCAGCAGCCTTCAACTAGCGGGAGTCGAGACCCAGTACTTC
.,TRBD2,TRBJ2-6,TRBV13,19,CASSIWTSGRASGANVLTF,TGTGCCAGCAGCATATGGACTAGCGGGAGGGCCTCCGGGGCCAACGTCCTGACTTTC
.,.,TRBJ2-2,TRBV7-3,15,CASSLGQGGFGELFF,TGTGCCAGCAGCTTAGGACAGGGAGGGTTCGGGGAGCTGTTTTTT
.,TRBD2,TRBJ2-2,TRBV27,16,CASNPLPGLATGELFF,TGTGCCAGCAATCCTCTCCCGGGACTAGCCACCGGGGAGCTGTTTTTT
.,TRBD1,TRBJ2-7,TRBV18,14,CASSAGTGVYEQYF,TGTGCCAGCTCCGCCGGGACAGGGGTCTACGAGCAGTACTTC
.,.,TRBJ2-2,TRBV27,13,CASSFLVLGELFF,TGTGCCAGCAGTTTCCTAGTTCTCGGGGAGCTGTTTTTT
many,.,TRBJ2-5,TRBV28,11,CAIQREETQYF,TGTGCCATCCAGAGGGAGGAGACCCAGTACTTC
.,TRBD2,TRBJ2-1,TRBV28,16,CASSLFSGGLYNEQFF,TGTGCCAGCAGTTTATTTTCGGGAGGGCTTTACAATGAGCAGTTCTTC
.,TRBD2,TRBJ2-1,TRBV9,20,CASSVDVAGGRKSSYNEQFF,TGTGCCAGCAGCGTAGATGTAGCGGGAGGCCGAAAGAGCTCCTACAATGAGCAGTTCTTC
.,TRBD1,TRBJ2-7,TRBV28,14,CASSPGTDSYEQYF,TGTGCCAGCAGTCCAGGGACAGATTCCTACGAGCAGTACTTC
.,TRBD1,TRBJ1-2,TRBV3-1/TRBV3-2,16,CASTPNRDRGWYGYTF,TGTGCCAGCACCCCGAATCGGGACAGGGGATGGTATGGCTACACCTTC
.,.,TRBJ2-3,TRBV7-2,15,CASSFQAGPTDTQYF,TGTGCCAGCAGCTTTCAGGCGGGACCCACAGATACGCAGTATTTT
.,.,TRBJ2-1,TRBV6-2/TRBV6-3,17,CASSYSMELGSYNEQFF,TGTGCCAGCAGTTACTCGATGGAACTAGGGTCCTACAATGAGCAGTTCTTC
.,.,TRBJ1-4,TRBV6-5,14,CASSFDRTNEKLFF,TGTGCCAGCAGTTTCGACAGGACTAATGAAAAACTGTTTTTT
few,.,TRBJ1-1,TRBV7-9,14,CASSLRGLNTEAFF,TGTGCCAGCAGCCTAAGGGGATTGAACACTGAAGCTTTCTTT
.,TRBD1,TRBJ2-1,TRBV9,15,CASSPGQGPYNEQFF,TGTGCCAGCAGCCCGGGACAGGGGCCGTACAATGAGCAGTTCTTC
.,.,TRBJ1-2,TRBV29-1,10,CSVWAGSYTF,TGCAGCGTTTGGGCGGGGAGCTACACCTTC
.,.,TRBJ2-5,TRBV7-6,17,CASSLRSPSLLQETQYF,TGTGCCAGCAGCTTAAGATCCCCTAGCCTACTTCAAGAGACCCAGTACTTC
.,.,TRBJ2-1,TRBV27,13,CASSPPSGNEQFF,TGTGCCAGCAGTCCCCCCAGCGGGAATGAGCAGTTCTTC
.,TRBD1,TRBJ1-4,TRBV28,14,CASSLGQGGEKLFF,TGTGCCAGCAGTTTAGGACAGGGGGGAGAAAAACTGTTTTTT
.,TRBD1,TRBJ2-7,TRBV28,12,CASKGQGDEQYF,TGTGCCAGCAAGGGACAGGGGGACGAGCAGTACTTC